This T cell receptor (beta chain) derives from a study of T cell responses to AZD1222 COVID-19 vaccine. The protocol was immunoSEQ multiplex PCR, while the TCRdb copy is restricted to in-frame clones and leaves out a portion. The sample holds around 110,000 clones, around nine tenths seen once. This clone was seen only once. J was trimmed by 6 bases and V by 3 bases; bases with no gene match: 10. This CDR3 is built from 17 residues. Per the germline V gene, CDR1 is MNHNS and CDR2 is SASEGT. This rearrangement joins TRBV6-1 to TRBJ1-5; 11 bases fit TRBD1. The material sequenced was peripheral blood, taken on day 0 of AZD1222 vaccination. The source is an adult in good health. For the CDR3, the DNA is TGTGCCAGCAGTGATGGAGAACGGACAGGGGGCGGTCAGCCCCAGCATTTT. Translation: CASSDGERTGGGQPQHF.